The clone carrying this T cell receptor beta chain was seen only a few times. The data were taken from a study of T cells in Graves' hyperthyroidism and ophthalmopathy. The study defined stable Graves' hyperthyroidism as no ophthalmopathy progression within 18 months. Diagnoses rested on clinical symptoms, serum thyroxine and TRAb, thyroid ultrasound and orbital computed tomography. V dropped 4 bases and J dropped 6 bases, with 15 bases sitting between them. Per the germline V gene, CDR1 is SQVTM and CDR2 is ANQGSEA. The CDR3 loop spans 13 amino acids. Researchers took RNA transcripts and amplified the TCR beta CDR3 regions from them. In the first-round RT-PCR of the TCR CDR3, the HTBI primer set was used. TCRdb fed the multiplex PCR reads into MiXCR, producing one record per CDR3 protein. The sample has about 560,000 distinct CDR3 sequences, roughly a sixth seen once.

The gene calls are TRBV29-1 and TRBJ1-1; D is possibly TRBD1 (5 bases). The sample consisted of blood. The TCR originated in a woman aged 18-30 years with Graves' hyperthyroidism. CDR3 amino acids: CSVAYLGTAEAFF. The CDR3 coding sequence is TGCAGCGTTGCTTACCTCGGGACGGCTGAAGCTTTCTTT.